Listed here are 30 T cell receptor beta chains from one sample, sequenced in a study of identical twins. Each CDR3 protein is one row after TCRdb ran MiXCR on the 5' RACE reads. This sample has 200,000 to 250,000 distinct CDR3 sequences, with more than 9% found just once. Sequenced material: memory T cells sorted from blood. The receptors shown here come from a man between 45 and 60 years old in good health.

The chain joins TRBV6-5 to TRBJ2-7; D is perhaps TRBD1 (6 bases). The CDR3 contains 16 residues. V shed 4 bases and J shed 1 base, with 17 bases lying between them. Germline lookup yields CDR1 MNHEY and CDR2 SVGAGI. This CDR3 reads CASSWTEKGSSYEQYF. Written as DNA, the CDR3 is TGTGCCAGCAGTTGGACAGAGAAAGGGAGTTCCTACGAGCAGTACTTC.

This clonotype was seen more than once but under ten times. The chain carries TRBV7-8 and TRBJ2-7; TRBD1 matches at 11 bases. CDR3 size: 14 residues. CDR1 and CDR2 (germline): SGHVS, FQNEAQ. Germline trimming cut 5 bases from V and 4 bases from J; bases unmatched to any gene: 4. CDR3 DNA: TGTGCCAGCAGCCCCCGGGACAGGGGGTACGAGCAGTACTTC. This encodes CASSPRDRGYEQYF.

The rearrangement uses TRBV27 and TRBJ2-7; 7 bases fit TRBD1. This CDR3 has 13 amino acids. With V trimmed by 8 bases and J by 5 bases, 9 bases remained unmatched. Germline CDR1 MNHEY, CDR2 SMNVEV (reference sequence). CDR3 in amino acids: CASGRDRIHEQYF. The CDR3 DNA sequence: TGTGCCAGCGGCCGGGACAGAATCCACGAGCAGTACTTC.

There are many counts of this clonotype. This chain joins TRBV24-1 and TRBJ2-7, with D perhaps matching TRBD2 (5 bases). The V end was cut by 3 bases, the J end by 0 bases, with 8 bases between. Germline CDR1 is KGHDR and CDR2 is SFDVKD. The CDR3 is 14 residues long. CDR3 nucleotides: TGTGCCACCAGTGATGCGAGGGTCTCCTACGAGCAGTACTTC. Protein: CATSDARVSYEQYF.

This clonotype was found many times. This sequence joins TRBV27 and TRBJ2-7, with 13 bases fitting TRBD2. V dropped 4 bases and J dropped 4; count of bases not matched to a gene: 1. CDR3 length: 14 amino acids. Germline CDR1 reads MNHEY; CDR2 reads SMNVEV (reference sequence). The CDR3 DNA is TGTGCCAGCAGTTCGGGACTAGCGGGGTACGAGCAGTACTTC. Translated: CASSSGLAGYEQYF.

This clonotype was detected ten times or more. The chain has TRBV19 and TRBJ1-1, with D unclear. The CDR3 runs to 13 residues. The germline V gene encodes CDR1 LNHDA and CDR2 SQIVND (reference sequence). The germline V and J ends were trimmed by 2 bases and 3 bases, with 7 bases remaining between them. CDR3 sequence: CASSITGDTEAFF. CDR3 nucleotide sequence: TGTGCCAGTAGTATAACCGGGGACACTGAAGCTTTCTTT.

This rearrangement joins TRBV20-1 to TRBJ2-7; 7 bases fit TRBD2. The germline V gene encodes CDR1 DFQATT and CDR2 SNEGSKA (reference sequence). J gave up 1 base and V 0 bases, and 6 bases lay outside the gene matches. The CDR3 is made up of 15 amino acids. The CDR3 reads CSARDFGGLSYEQYF. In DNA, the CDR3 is TGCAGTGCTAGAGATTTCGGGGGGTTGTCCTACGAGCAGTACTTC.

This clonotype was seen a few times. In DNA, the CDR3 is TGCAGTGCGGGACGGGAGAGAACAGATACGCAGTATTTT. Its translation: CSAGRERTDTQYF. The V call is TRBV20-1, the J call TRBJ2-3, with D maybe TRBD2 (6 bases). The CDR3 loop spans 13 amino acids. Germline V gives CDR1 DFQATT, CDR2 SNEGSKA (reference sequence). V was pared by 6 bases and J by 3 bases, with 13 bases between.

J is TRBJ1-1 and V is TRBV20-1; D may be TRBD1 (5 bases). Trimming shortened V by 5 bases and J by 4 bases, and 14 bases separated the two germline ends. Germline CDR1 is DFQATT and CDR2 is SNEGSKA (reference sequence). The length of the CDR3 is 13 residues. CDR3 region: CSAPVAGTTEAFF. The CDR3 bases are TGCAGTGCTCCAGTTGCGGGGACCACTGAAGCTTTCTTT.

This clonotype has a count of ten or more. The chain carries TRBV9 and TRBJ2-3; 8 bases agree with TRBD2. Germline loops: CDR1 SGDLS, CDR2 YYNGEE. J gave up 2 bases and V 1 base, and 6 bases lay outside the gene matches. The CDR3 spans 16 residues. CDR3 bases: TGTGCCAGCAGCGTATGGGGCGGGGGGACCACAGATACGCAGTATTTT. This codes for CASSVWGGGTTDTQYF. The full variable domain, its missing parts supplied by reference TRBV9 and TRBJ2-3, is DSGVTQTPKHLITATGQRVTLRCSPRSGDLSVYWYQQSLDQGLQFLIQYYNGEERAKGNILERFSAQQFPDLHSELNLSSLELGDSALYFCASSVWGGGTTDTQYFGPGTRLTVL.

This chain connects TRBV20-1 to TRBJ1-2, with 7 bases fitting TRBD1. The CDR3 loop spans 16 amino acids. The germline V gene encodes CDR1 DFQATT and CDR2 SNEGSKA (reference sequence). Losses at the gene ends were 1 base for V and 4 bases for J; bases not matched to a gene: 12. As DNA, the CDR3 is TGCAGTGCTAGAGGAGTTCGTAGGGGGCATGGCTATGGCTACACCTTC. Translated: CSARGVRRGHGYGYTF.

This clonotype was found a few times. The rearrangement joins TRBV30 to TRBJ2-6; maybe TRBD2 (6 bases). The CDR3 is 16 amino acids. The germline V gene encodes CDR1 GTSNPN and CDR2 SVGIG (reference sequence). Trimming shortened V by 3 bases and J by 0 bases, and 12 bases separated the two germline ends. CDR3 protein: CAWSGGGSSGANVLTF. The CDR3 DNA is TGTGCCTGGAGCGGGGGAGGAAGCTCTGGGGCCAACGTCCTGACTTTC.

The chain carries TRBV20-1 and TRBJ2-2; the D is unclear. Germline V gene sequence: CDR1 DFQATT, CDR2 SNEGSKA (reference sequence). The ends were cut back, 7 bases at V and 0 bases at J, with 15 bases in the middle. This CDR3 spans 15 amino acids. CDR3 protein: CSGRYTFANTGELFF. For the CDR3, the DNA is TGCAGTGGCCGATACACATTCGCGAACACCGGGGAGCTGTTTTTT.

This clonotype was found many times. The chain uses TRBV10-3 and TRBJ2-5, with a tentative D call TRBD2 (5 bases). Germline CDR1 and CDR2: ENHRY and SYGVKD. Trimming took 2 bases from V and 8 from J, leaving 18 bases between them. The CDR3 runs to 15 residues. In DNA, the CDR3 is TGTGCCATCAGTGAGGCGGCGGACTCCGGGGTAACCCAGTACTTC. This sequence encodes CAISEAADSGVTQYF.

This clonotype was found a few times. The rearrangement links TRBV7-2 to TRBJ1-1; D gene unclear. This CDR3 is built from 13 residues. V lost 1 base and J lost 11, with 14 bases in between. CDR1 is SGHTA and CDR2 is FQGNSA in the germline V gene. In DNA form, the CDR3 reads TGTGCCAGCAGCTTAGGTGGGATTAGTAGGGCTTTCTTT. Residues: CASSLGGISRAFF.

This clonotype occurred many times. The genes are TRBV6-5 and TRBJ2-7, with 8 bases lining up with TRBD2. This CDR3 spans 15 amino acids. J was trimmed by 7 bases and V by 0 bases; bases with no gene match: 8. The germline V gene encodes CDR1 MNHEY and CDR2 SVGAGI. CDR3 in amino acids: CASSYSLGLAGEQYF. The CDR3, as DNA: TGTGCCAGCAGTTACTCGTTGGGGCTAGCGGGTGAGCAGTACTTC.

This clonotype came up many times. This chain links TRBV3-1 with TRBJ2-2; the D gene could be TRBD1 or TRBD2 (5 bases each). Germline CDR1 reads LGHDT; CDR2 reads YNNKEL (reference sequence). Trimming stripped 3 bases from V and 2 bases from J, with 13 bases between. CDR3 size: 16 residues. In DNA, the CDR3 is TGTGCCAGCAGCCACCGGGACCGATTTAACACCGGGGAGCTGTTTTTT. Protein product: CASSHRDRFNTGELFF.

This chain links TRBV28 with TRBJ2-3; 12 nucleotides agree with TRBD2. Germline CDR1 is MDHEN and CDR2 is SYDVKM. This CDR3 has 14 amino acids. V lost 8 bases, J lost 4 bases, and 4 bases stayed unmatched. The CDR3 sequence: CASHGLAGSDTQYF. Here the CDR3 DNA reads TGTGCCAGCCACGGACTAGCGGGATCAGATACGCAGTATTTT.

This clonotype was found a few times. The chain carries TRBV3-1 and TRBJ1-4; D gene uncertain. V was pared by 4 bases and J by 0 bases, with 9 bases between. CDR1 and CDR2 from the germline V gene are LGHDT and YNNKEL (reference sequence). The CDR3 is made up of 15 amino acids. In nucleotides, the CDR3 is TGTGCCAGCAGCCCCACCTTGGCAACTAATGAAAAACTGTTTTTT. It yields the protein CASSPTLATNEKLFF.

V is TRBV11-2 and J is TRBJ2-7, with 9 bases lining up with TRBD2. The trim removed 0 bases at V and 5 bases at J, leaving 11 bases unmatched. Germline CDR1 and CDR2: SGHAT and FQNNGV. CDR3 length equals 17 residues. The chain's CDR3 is CASSLDLRNSGRNEQYF. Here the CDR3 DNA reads TGTGCCAGCAGCTTAGATCTCAGAAATAGCGGGAGAAACGAGCAGTACTTC.

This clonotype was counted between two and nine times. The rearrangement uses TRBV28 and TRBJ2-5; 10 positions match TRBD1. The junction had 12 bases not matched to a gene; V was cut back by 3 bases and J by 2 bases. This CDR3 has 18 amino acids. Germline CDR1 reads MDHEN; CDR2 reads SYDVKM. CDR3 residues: CASSFRRPTGGWQETQYF. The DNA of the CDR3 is TGTGCCAGCAGTTTTCGGAGACCGACAGGGGGCTGGCAAGAGACCCAGTACTTC.

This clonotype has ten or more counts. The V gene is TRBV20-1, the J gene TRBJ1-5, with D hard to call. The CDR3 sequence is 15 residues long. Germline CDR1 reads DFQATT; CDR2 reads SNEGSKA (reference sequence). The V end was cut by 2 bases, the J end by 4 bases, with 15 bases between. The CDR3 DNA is TGCAGTGCTAGAACTTCGGTCGTCCTTAATCAGCCCCAGCATTTT. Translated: CSARTSVVLNQPQHF.

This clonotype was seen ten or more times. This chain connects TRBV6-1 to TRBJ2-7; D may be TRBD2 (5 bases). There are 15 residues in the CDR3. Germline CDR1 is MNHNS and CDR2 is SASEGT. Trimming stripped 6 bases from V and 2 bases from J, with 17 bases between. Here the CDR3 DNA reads TGTGCCAGCAGGGAGTCGGGAACGGGCCCCTACGAGCAGTACTTC. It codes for CASRESGTGPYEQYF.

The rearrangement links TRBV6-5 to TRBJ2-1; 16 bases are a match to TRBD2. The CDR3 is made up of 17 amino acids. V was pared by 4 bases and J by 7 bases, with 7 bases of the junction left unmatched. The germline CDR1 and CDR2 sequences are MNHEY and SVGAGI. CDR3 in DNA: TGTGCCAGCAGTTTGATCGGGACTAGCGGGAGGGCGAATGAGCAGTTCTTC. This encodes CASSLIGTSGRANEQFF.

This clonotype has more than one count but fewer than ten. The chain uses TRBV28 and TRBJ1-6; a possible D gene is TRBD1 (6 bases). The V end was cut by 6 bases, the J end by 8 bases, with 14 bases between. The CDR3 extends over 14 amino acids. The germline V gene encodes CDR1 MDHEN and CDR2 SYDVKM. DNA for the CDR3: TGTGCCAGCAGCGTCCGGGACACTTATTCACCCCTCCACTTT. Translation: CASSVRDTYSPLHF.

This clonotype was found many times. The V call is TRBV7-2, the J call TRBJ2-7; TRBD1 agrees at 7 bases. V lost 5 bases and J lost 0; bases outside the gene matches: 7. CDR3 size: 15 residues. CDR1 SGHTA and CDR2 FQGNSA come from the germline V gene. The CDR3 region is CASSPRDRNSYEQYF. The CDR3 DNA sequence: TGTGCCAGCAGCCCCCGGGACAGAAACTCCTACGAGCAGTACTTC.

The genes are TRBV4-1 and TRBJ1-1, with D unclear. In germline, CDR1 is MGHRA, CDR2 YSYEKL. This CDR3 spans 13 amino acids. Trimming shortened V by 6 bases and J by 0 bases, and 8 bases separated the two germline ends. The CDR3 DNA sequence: TGCGCCAGCAGACGGATCATGAACACTGAAGCTTTCTTT. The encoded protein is CASRRIMNTEAFF.

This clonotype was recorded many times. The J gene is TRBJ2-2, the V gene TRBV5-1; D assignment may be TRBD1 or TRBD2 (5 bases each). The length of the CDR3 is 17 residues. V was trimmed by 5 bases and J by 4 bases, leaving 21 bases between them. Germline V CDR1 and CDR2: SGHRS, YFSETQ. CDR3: CASSKGLGDRSTGELFF. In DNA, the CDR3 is TGCGCCAGCAGTAAGGGGCTGGGAGATCGGAGCACCGGGGAGCTGTTTTTT.

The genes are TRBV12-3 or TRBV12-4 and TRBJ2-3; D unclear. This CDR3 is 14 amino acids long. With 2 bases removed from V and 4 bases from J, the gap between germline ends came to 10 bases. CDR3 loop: CASSLMSEADTQYF. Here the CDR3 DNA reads TGTGCCAGCAGTTTAATGAGCGAGGCAGATACGCAGTATTTT.

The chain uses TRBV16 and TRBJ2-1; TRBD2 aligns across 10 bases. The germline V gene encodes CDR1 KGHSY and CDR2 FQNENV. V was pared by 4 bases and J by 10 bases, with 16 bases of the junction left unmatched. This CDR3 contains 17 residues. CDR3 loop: CASSRGVGTSAYGEQFF. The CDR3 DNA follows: TGTGCCAGCAGCCGAGGCGTAGGGACTAGCGCCTATGGGGAGCAGTTCTTC.